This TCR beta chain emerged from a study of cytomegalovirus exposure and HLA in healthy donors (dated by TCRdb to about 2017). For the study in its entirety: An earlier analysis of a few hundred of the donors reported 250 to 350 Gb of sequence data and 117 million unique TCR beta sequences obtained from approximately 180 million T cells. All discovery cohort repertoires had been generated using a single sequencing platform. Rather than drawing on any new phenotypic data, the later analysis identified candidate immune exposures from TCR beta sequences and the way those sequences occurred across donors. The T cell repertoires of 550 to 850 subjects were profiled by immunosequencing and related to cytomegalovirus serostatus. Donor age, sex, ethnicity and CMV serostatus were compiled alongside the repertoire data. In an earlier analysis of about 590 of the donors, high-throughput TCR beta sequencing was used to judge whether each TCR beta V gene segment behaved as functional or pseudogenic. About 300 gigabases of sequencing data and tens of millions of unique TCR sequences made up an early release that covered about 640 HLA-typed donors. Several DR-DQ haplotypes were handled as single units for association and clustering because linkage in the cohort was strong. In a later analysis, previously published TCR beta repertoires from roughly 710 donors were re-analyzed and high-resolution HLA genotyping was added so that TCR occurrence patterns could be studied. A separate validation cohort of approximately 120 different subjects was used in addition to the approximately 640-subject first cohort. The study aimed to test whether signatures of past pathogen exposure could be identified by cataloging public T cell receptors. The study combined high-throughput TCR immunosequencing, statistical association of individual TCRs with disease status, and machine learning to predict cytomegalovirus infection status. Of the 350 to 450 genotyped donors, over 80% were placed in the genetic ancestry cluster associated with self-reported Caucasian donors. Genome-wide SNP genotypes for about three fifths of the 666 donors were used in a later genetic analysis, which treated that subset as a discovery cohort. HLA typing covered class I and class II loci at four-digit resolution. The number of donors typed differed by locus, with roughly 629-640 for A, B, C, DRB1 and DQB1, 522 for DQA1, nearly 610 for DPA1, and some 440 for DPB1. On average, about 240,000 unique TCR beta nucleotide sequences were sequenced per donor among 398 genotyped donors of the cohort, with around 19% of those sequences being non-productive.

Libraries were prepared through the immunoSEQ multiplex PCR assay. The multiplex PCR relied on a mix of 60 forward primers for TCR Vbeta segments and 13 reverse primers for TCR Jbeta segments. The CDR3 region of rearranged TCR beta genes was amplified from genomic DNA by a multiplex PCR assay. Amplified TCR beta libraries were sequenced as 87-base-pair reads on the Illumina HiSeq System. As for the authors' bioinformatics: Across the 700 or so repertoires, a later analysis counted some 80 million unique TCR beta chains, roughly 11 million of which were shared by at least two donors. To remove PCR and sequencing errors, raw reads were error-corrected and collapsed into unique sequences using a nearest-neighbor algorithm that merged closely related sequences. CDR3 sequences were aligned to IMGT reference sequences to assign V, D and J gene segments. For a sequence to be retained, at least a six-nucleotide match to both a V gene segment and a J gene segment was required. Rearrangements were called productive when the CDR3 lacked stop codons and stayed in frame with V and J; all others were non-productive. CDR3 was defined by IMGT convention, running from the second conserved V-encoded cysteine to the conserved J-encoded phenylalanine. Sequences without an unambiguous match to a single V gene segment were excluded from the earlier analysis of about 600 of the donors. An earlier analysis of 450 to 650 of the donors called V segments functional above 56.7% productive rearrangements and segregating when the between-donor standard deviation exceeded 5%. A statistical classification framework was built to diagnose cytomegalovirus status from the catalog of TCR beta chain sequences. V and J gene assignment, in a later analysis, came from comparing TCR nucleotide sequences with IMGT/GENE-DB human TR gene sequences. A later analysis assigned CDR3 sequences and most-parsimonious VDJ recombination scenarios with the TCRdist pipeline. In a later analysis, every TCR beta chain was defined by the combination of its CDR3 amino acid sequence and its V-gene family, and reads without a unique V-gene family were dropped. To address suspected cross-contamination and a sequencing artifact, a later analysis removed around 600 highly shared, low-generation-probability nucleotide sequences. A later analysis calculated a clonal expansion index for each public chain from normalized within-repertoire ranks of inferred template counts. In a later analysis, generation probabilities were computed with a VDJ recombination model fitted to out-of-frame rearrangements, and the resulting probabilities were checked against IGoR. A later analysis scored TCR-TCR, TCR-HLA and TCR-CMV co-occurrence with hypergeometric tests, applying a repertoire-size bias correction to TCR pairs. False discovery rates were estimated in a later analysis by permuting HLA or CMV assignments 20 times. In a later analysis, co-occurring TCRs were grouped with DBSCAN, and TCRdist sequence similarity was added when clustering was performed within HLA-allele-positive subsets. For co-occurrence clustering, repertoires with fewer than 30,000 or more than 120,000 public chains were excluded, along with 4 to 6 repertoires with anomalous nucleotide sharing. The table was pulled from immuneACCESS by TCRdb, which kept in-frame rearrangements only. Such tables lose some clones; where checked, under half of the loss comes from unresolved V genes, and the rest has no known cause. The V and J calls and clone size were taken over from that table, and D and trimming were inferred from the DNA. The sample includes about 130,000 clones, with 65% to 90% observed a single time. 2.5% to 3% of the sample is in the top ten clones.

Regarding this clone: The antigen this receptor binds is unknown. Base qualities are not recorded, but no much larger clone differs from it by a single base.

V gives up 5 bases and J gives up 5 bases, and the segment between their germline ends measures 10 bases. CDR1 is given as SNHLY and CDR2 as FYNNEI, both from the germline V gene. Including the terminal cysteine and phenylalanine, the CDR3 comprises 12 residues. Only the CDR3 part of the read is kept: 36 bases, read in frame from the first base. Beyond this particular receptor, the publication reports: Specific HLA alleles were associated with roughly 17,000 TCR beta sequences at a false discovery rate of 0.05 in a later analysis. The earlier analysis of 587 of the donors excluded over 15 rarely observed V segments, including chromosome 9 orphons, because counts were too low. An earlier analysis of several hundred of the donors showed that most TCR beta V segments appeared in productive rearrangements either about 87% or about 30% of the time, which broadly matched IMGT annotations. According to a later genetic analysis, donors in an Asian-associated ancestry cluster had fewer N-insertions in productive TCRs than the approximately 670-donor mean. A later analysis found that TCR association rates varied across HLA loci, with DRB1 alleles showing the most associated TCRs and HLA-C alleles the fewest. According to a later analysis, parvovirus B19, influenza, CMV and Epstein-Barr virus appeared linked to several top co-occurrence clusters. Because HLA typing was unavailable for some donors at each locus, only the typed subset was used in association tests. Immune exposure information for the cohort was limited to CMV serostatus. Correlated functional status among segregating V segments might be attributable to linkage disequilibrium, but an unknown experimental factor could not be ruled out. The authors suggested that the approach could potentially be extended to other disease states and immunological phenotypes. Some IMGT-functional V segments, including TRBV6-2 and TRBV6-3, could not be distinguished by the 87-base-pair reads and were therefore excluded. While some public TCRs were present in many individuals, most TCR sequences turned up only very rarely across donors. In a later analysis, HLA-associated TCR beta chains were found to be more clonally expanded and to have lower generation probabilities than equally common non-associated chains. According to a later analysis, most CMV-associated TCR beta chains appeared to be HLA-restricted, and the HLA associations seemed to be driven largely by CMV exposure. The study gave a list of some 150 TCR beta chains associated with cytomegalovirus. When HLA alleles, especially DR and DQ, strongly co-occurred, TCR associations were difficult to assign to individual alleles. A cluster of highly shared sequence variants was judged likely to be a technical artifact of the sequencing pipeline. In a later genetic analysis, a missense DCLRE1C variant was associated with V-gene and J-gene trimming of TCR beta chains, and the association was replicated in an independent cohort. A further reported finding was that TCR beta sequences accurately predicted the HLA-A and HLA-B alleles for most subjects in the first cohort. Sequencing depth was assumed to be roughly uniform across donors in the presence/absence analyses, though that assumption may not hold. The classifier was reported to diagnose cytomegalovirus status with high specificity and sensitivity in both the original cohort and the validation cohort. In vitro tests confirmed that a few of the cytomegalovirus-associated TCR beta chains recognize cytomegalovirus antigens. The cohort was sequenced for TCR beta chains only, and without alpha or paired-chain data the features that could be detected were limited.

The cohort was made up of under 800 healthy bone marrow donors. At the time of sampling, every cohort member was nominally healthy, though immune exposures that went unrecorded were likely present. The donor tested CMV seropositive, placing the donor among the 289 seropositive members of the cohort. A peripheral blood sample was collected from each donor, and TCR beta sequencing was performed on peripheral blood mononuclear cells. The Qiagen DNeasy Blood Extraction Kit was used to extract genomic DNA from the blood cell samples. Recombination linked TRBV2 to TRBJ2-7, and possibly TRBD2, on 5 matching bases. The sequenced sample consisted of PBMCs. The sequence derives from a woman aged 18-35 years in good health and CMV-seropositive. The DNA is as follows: TGTGCCAGCAGTCGGACGAGGGACGAGCAGTACTTC. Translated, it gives CASSRTRDEQYF.